Each of the 16 T cell receptor beta chains below was sequenced from the same sample in a study of CD8 T cells in Susac syndrome. The RNA input was roughly 0.5 to 1 ug, and it was reverse transcribed with random hexamers. From the immunoSEQ multiplex PCR reads, TCRdb called clonotypes with MiXCR, one entry per CDR3 protein. This table holds around 280,000 distinct CDR3 sequences, 70% to 90% found once. Sequenced input: CD8+ T cells from PBMCs. Receptor source: a human donor with multiple sclerosis.

The chain links TRBV27 to TRBJ2-7; 12 nucleotides agree with TRBD2. The CDR3 is 15 residues long. CDR1 MNHEY and CDR2 SMNVEV come from the germline V gene (reference sequence). Germline trimming cut 8 bases from V and 6 bases from J; bases unmatched to any gene: 11. The CDR3, as DNA: TGTGCCAGCGTCGGGAGACTAGCGGGAGCAGCCGAGCAGTACTTC. It translates to CASVGRLAGAAEQYF.

This clonotype came up once. The rearrangement links TRBV20-1 to TRBJ1-1; TRBD1 might be the D (5 bases). CDR3 length: 15 residues. The germline gives CDR1 DFQATT, CDR2 SNEGSKA (reference sequence). V was pared by 5 bases and J by 4 bases, with 20 bases between. The chain's CDR3 is CSAPPIGPGGTEAFF. The DNA for the CDR3 is TGCAGTGCTCCTCCGATTGGGCCCGGGGGCACTGAAGCTTTCTTT.

The chain has TRBV5-6 and TRBJ2-7; 15 bases agree with TRBD2. Trimming removed 3 bases from V and 2 bases from J; junction bases left unmatched: 6. CDR1 SGHDT and CDR2 YYEEEE come from the germline V gene. This CDR3 region has 17 residues. CDR3 region: CASSSGTSGGWTYEQYF. CDR3 DNA: TGTGCCAGCAGCTCGGGGACTAGCGGGGGGTGGACCTACGAGCAGTACTTC.

V usage is TRBV6-6 and J usage is TRBJ2-7; 10 bases fit TRBD2. V lost 8 bases and J lost 2; bases outside the gene matches: 12. The CDR3 extends over 16 amino acids. The germline V gene has CDR1 MNHNY and CDR2 SVGAGI (reference sequence). CDR3 coding DNA: TGTGCCAGCGGACGTCTAGCGGGAGTGCCGCCCTACGAGCAGTACTTC. Its translation: CASGRLAGVPPYEQYF.

A few counts support this clonotype. The chain carries TRBV28 and TRBJ2-7; D is unresolved. This CDR3 spans 12 amino acids. CDR1 is MDHEN, CDR2 SYDVKM, per germline. Trimming pared 1 base from V and 4 bases from J, leaving 5 bases between. CDR3 DNA sequence: TGTGCCAGCAGTTTATACAGTTACGAGCAGTACTTC. Translated: CASSLYSYEQYF.

The rearrangement uses TRBV19 and TRBJ2-5, with 13 bases that match TRBD2. CDR1 is LNHDA, CDR2 SQIVND, per germline (reference sequence). The CDR3 extends over 18 amino acids. With V trimmed by 5 bases and J by 0 bases, 9 bases remained unmatched. CDR3: CASSAPWTSGRYQETQYF. CDR3 DNA: TGTGCCAGTAGTGCCCCTTGGACTAGCGGGAGATACCAAGAGACCCAGTACTTC.

V is TRBV12-3 or TRBV12-4 and J is TRBJ1-1; D gene uncertain. CDR3 length equals 11 residues. Trimming pared 7 bases from V and 1 base from J, leaving 4 bases between. The CDR3 DNA follows: TGTGCCAGCAACGCGAACACTGAAGCTTTCTTT. Translated, it gives CASNANTEAFF.

This clonotype was seen just once. J is TRBJ1-2 and V is TRBV27; weak D call: TRBD1 (5 bases). The CDR3 loop spans 15 amino acids. Germline CDR1 is MNHEY and CDR2 is SMNVEV (reference sequence). The V end was cut by 3 bases, the J end by 8 bases, with 19 bases between. Here the CDR3 reads CASSFTSNRLDGYTF. The CDR3 DNA reads TGTGCCAGCAGTTTCACGAGTAACAGGCTGGACGGCTACACCTTC.

The chain combines TRBV6-5 with TRBJ1-6; no clear D. CDR1 is MNHEY and CDR2 is SVGAGI in the germline V gene. Trimming took off 6 bases at V and 4 bases at J, with 13 bases between the two ends. This CDR3 has 15 amino acids. The CDR3 DNA is TGTGCCAGCAGGGGAAACAGACTTTATAATTCACCCCTCCACTTT. Its protein product is CASRGNRLYNSPLHF.

This clonotype was counted only a few times. The CDR3 nucleotides are TGTGCCAGCAGTTACTCGATGGGACTAGCGGGCTACGAGCAGTACTTC. It is translated as CASSYSMGLAGYEQYF. The chain links TRBV6-5 to TRBJ2-7; 12 positions match TRBD2. Germline-derived CDR1 and CDR2 are MNHEY and SVGAGI. Trimming at V came to 0 bases and at J to 3 bases, leaving 3 bases not matched to a gene. This CDR3 is 16 amino acids long.

The J gene is TRBJ2-3, the V gene TRBV7-9; 8 positions match TRBD2. V trimming: 8 bases; J trimming: 0 bases; junction bases outside the gene matches: 7. The CDR3 runs 15 residues. Germline loops: CDR1 SEHNR, CDR2 FQNEAQ (reference sequence). The CDR3: CASGDSGTSTDTQYF. The CDR3 DNA reads TGTGCCAGCGGTGATAGCGGGACAAGCACAGATACGCAGTATTTT.

A single count supports this clonotype. The rearrangement joins TRBV9 to TRBJ2-7, with a weak D call TRBD2 (5 bases). Trimming took off 0 bases at V and 5 bases at J, with 9 bases between the two ends. Germline-derived CDR1 and CDR2 are SGDLS and YYNGEE. The CDR3 is made up of 13 amino acids. In DNA form, the CDR3 reads TGTGCCAGCAGCGTAGGTACTAGTCACGAGCAGTACTTC. Translated: CASSVGTSHEQYF.

The chain joins TRBV7-9 to TRBJ1-1; D perhaps matches TRBD1 (6 bases). The V end lost 5 bases, the J end lost 4 bases, and 11 bases lay between the germline ends. The CDR3 totals 13 residues. CDR1 is SEHNR, CDR2 FQNEAQ, per germline (reference sequence). CDR3 sequence: CASSAYRATEAFF. CDR3 nucleotide sequence: TGTGCCAGCAGCGCATACAGGGCCACTGAAGCTTTCTTT.

The chain recombines TRBV7-9 with TRBJ1-2; possible D gene TRBD1, 5 bases. V lost 4 bases and J 4 bases, leaving 10 bases between the germline ends. The CDR3 loop spans 13 amino acids. Germline CDR1 reads SEHNR; CDR2 reads FQNEAQ (reference sequence). The CDR3: CASSSTEAYGYTF. The CDR3 region has the DNA TGTGCCAGCAGCTCGACAGAAGCCTATGGCTACACCTTC.

The CDR3 nucleotides read TGCAGCGTTGCCGGGACAGGGGGCGTAATTATGGAGCAGTTCTTC. It encodes CSVAGTGGVIMEQFF. The rearrangement links TRBV29-1 to TRBJ2-1, with 12 bases fitting TRBD1. V lost 4 bases and J lost 10; bases outside the gene matches: 11. The CDR3 sequence is 15 residues long. Germline loops: CDR1 SQVTM, CDR2 ANQGSEA.

J is TRBJ2-7 and V is TRBV20-1; 10 bases are a match to TRBD2. The CDR3 runs 17 residues. The trim removed 5 bases at V and 4 bases at J, leaving 17 bases unmatched. Germline V gene lookup returns CDR1 DFQATT and CDR2 SNEGSKA (reference sequence). The CDR3 here is CSASWADASGGSYEQYF. The CDR3 DNA sequence: TGCAGTGCTTCTTGGGCGGATGCTAGCGGGGGTTCGTACGAGCAGTACTTC.